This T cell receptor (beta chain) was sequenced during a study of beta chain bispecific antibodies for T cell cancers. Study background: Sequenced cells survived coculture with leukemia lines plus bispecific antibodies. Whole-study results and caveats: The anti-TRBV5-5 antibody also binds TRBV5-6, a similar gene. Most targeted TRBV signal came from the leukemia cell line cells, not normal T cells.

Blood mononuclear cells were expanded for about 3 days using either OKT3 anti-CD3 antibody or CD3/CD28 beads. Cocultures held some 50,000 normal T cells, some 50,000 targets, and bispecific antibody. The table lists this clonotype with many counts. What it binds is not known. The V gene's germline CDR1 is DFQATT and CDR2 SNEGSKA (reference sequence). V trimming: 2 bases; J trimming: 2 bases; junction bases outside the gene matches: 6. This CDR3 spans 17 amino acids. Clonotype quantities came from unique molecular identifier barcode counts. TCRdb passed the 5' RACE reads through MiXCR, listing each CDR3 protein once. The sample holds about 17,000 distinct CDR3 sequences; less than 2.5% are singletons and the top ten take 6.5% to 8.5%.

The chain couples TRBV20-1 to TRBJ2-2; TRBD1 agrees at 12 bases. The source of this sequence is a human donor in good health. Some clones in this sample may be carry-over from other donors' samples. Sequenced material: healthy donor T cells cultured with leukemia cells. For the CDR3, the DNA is TGCAGTGCTAGATTCGGGACAGGGGGCTTAAACACCGGGGAGCTGTTTTTT. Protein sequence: CSARFGTGGLNTGELFF.